The 25 T cell receptor beta chains presented below share a single source sample, sequenced in a study of blood T cell repertoires in COVID-19. Clones were read by immunoSEQ multiplex PCR, and TCRdb kept only the in-frame ones, dropping some. The data show about 250,000 clones, about 90% seen once. Specimen: PBMCs or T cells enriched from blood (not recorded which). The source is a woman in her thirties with acute COVID-19.

The J gene is TRBJ1-1, the V gene TRBV5-1, with TRBD1 matching 12 bases. This CDR3 has 16 residues. Germline loops: CDR1 SGHRS, CDR2 YFSETQ. The V gene end was trimmed by 0 bases and the J gene end by 1 base; junction bases not matched to a gene: 1. CDR3 nucleotides: TGCGCCAGCAGCTTGGTGGGACAGGGGGCGAACACTGAAGCTTTCTTT. Amino acids: CASSLVGQGANTEAFF. Variable domain in full (rest from reference TRBV5-1 and TRBJ1-1): KAGVTQTPRYLIKTRGQQVTLSCSPISGHRSVSWYQQTPGQGLQFLFEYFSETQRNKGNFPGRFSGRQFSNSRSEMNVSTLELGDSALYLCASSLVGQGANTEAFFGQGTRLTVV.

The chain combines TRBV6-2 or TRBV6-3 with TRBJ2-7; unclear D gene. V lost 6 bases and J 5 bases, leaving 20 bases between the germline ends. CDR3 size: 15 residues. CDR1 MNHEY and CDR2 SVGEGT come from the germline V gene. CDR3 DNA sequence: TGTGCCAGCAGCCGCCCGAGACTCACATCCCACGAGCAGTACTTC. Translation: CASSRPRLTSHEQYF.

V is TRBV24-1 and J is TRBJ2-2, with no clear D. The V end lost 3 bases, the J end lost 0 bases, and 7 bases lay between the germline ends. The CDR3 runs to 15 residues. The V gene's germline CDR1 is KGHDR and CDR2 SFDVKD. The CDR3 here is CATSDQDSNTGELFF. Here the CDR3 DNA reads TGTGCCACCAGTGATCAGGATTCGAACACCGGGGAGCTGTTTTTT.

The chain employs TRBV7-3 and TRBJ2-1; 8 bases line up with TRBD2. CDR3 size: 18 residues. Germline CDR1 SGHTA, CDR2 FQGTGA. The ends lost 5 bases at V and 2 bases at J; junction bases unmatched: 14. CDR3 nucleotide sequence: TGTGCCAGCAGCCCAATCCCTTGGGCGGGAGGCCCCTACAATGAGCAGTTCTTC. Translated: CASSPIPWAGGPYNEQFF. The full variable domain, its missing parts supplied by reference TRBV7-3 and TRBJ2-1, is GAGVSQTPSNKVTEKGKYVELRCDPISGHTALYWYRQSLGQGPEFLIYFQGTGAADDSGLPNDRFFAVRPEGSVSTLKIQRTERGDSAVYLCASSPIPWAGGPYNEQFFGPGTRLTVL.

The genes are TRBV7-6 and TRBJ2-5, with 11 bases identical to TRBD1. From germline, CDR1 is SGHVS and CDR2 FNYEAQ. The CDR3 totals 16 residues. With V trimmed by 5 bases and J by 5 bases, 10 bases remained unmatched. This CDR3 reads CASSPRTGGAWETQYF. In DNA form, the CDR3 reads TGTGCCAGCAGCCCAAGGACAGGGGGCGCGTGGGAGACCCAGTACTTC.

The chain carries TRBV15 and TRBJ1-1, with TRBD1 matching over 7 bases. Trimming at V came to 2 bases and at J to 1 base, leaving 1 base not matched to a gene. Germline V CDR1 and CDR2: LNHNV, YYDKDF (reference sequence). The CDR3 sequence is 14 residues long. In DNA form, the CDR3 reads TGTGCCACCAGCAGAAACAGGGGGAACACTGAAGCTTTCTTT. Its protein product is CATSRNRGNTEAFF.

The chain combines TRBV6-5 with TRBJ1-6, with D possibly being TRBD1 (5 bases). The length of the CDR3 is 15 residues. Germline V gene lookup returns CDR1 MNHEY and CDR2 SVGAGI. The ends were cut back, 0 bases at V and 9 bases at J, with 12 bases in the middle. DNA for the CDR3: TGTGCCAGCAGTTACTCAGGGGCTGGAATTTCACCCCTCCACTTT. This gives the protein CASSYSGAGISPLHF.

The J gene is TRBJ2-2, the V gene TRBV16, with TRBD1 matching over 10 bases. V lost 4 bases, J lost 1 base, and 0 bases stayed unmatched. Germline V lookup: CDR1 KGHSY, CDR2 FQNENV. The CDR3 extends over 15 amino acids. CDR3 coding DNA: TGTGCCAGCAGCCGGGACAGGGGGAACACCGGGGAGCTGTTTTTT. Amino acids: CASSRDRGNTGELFF. Filled out from reference TRBV16 and TRBJ2-2, the complete variable domain reads GEEVAQTPKHLVRGEGQKAKLYCAPIKGHSYVFWYQQVLKNEFKFLISFQNENVFDETGMPKERFSAKCLPNSPCSLEIQATKLEDSAVYFCASSRDRGNTGELFFGEGSRLTVL.

This sequence joins TRBV28 and TRBJ2-7, with 10 bases matching TRBD1. V was pared by 6 bases and J by 3 bases, with 11 bases of the junction left unmatched. The CDR3 length is 16 residues. Looked up from germline, CDR1 is MDHEN and CDR2 is SYDVKM. As DNA, the CDR3 is TGTGCCAGCAGGCCCCCCGGGGACAGGGGCCTCTACGAGCAGTACTTC. Translation gives CASRPPGDRGLYEQYF.

The rearrangement uses TRBV7-8 and TRBJ2-3; D possibly corresponds to TRBD1 (6 bases). The length of the CDR3 is 14 residues. With 3 bases removed from V and 2 bases from J, the gap between germline ends came to 9 bases. The germline gives CDR1 SGHVS, CDR2 FQNEAQ. CDR3 nucleotide sequence: TGTGCCAGCAGCTTTGACAGGACCACAGATACGCAGTATTTT. Its translation: CASSFDRTTDTQYF.

V gene TRBV24-1 combines with J gene TRBJ2-1; D unresolved. Between the trimmed V and J ends, which lost 0 bases and 3 bases, there was a span of 14 bases. This CDR3 has 17 amino acids. Germline CDR1 KGHDR, CDR2 SFDVKD. The CDR3 region is CATSDLTRVPLYNEQFF. CDR3 coding DNA: TGTGCCACCAGTGATTTGACTCGTGTTCCCCTCTACAATGAGCAGTTCTTC.

The chain is built from TRBV4-1 and TRBJ1-5, with a tentative D call TRBD1 (6 bases). Germline V CDR1 and CDR2: MGHRA, YSYEKL. This CDR3 is built from 17 residues. V lost 0 bases and J 9 bases, leaving 21 bases between the germline ends. CDR3: CASSQDLTGLIRAPQHF. The CDR3 DNA reads as TGCGCCAGCAGCCAAGATCTCACAGGGCTAATTCGAGCGCCCCAGCATTTT.

This sequence joins TRBV7-9 and TRBJ2-7; 7 bases match TRBD2. Trimming took 5 bases from V and 0 from J; bases not matched to a gene: 1. CDR1 SEHNR and CDR2 FQNEAQ come from the germline V gene (reference sequence). CDR3 length: 13 residues. In DNA form, the CDR3 reads TGTGCCAGCAGCCGCGGGAGCTCCTACGAGCAGTACTTC. Amino acids: CASSRGSSYEQYF. The whole variable domain, remainder taken from reference TRBV7-9 and TRBJ2-7, is DTGVSQNPRHKITKRGQNVTFRCDPISEHNRLYWYRQTLGQGPEFLTYFQNEAQLEKSRLLSDRFSAERPKGSFSTLEIQRTEQGDSAMYLCASSRGSSYEQYFGPGTRLTVT.

The chain is built from TRBV28 and TRBJ1-5; D ambiguous. V dropped 3 bases and J dropped 4 bases, with 13 bases sitting between them. The length of the CDR3 is 15 residues. Germline lookup yields CDR1 MDHEN and CDR2 SYDVKM. The CDR3 DNA is TGTGCCAGCAGTTTTATCGGCGGGCAAAATCAGCCCCAGCATTTT. Its protein is CASSFIGGQNQPQHF.

This chain links TRBV18 with TRBJ2-2; TRBD1 is a possible D gene (5 bases). Trimming stripped 0 bases from V and 3 bases from J, with 11 bases between. The CDR3 contains 16 residues. CDR1 and CDR2 (germline): KGHSH, LQKENI. CDR3 DNA sequence: TGTGCCAGCTCACCACCGGAAGGGGATCACACCGGGGAGCTGTTTTTT. Amino acid sequence: CASSPPEGDHTGELFF.

The V gene is TRBV6-2 or TRBV6-3, the J gene TRBJ2-1; 11 bases line up with TRBD1. The V gene's germline CDR1 is MNHEY and CDR2 SVGEGT. The CDR3 is 16 amino acids. Unmatched junction bases numbered 8, after V lost 6 bases and J lost 4 bases. CDR3 nucleotide sequence: TGTGCCAGCAGCACCGCCCGGGACAGGGGGTACAATGAGCAGTTCTTC. Protein: CASSTARDRGYNEQFF.

For this clone: Other DNA sequences in this sample translate to the same CDR3. The rearrangement links TRBV11-2 to TRBJ2-3; D gene unclear. Trimming took 5 bases from V and 2 from J, leaving 11 bases between them. The CDR3 has 14 amino acids. Germline lookup yields CDR1 SGHAT and CDR2 FQNNGV. This chain's CDR3 is CASSLGRFTDTQYF. The DNA for the CDR3 is TGTGCCAGCAGCCTAGGCAGGTTCACAGATACGCAGTATTTT.

This sequence joins TRBV7-9 and TRBJ1-1, with 7 positions matching TRBD1. Germline CDR1 is SEHNR and CDR2 is FQNEAQ (reference sequence). This CDR3 is 16 amino acids long. V was clipped by 3 bases and J by 4 bases; unmatched bases: 11. The CDR3 bases are TGTGCCAGCAGCTTGGGTCACAGGGGTATCGGCACTGAAGCTTTCTTT. This encodes CASSLGHRGIGTEAFF.

The rearrangement links TRBV10-2 to TRBJ1-2, with 12 bases lining up with TRBD1. The CDR3 sequence is 16 residues long. Germline-derived CDR1 and CDR2 are WSHSY and SAAADI. The J segment lost 4 bases and the V segment lost 8 bases, leaving 11 bases of the junction unmatched. The CDR3 protein is CASLPGQGASGYGYTF. CDR3 in DNA: TGCGCCAGCCTACCGGGACAGGGGGCGAGTGGCTATGGCTACACCTTC.

The chain recombines TRBV9 with TRBJ2-5, with 11 positions matching TRBD2. CDR1 and CDR2 (germline): SGDLS, YYNGEE. The CDR3 extends over 16 amino acids. J lost 3 bases, V lost 0 bases, and 4 bases had no gene match. The CDR3 bases are TGTGCCAGCAGCGTAGCGCGACTAGCGGGGAAAGAGACCCAGTACTTC. Its protein product is CASSVARLAGKETQYF.

This chain connects TRBV5-6 to TRBJ1-2; 7 bases line up with TRBD1. The CDR3 length is 15 residues. The V segment lost 4 bases and the J segment 0 bases; nucleotides outside the gene matches: 6. The germline gives CDR1 SGHDT, CDR2 YYEEEE. The CDR3 DNA is TGTGCCAGCAGCGATGGGACAGAATCTAACTATGGCTACACCTTC. It specifies CASSDGTESNYGYTF.

V and J are TRBV3-1 (or the pseudogene TRBV3-2) and TRBJ2-7; 7 positions agree with TRBD1. The germline V gene encodes CDR1 LGHDT and CDR2 YNNKEL (reference sequence). This CDR3 has 14 amino acids. The V gene end was trimmed by 4 bases and the J gene end by 7 bases; junction bases not matched to a gene: 10. The chain's CDR3 is CASSRQGSSGEQYF. The CDR3 nucleotides read TGTGCCAGCAGCCGACAGGGATCCTCGGGGGAGCAGTACTTC.

The gene calls are TRBV3-1 (or the pseudogene TRBV3-2) and TRBJ2-1; TRBD2 matches at 12 bases. V lost 4 bases and J lost 5; bases outside the gene matches: 0. The length of the CDR3 is 14 residues. Germline V gene data show CDR1 as LGHDT and CDR2 as YNNKEL (reference sequence). CDR3 loop: CASSRLAGDNEQFF. The CDR3 DNA follows: TGTGCCAGCAGCCGACTAGCGGGGGACAATGAGCAGTTCTTC.

The chain carries TRBV7-2 and TRBJ2-5; 10 bases map to TRBD2. V lost 1 base and J lost 5; bases outside the gene matches: 7. The CDR3 loop spans 16 amino acids. Germline values: CDR1 SGHTA, CDR2 FQGNSA. The CDR3 sequence is CASSLVLAGPWETQYF. As DNA, the CDR3 is TGTGCCAGCAGCTTAGTACTAGCGGGACCGTGGGAGACCCAGTACTTC.

The V gene is TRBV7-6, the J gene TRBJ2-3; 9 bases map to TRBD2. Trimming at V came to 0 bases and at J to 6 bases, leaving 10 bases not matched to a gene. Germline V lookup: CDR1 SGHVS, CDR2 FNYEAQ. The CDR3 covers 17 residues. The CDR3 is CASSLANPRGGLDTQYF. The CDR3 DNA reads TGTGCCAGCAGCTTAGCCAATCCGCGGGGGGGCCTCGATACGCAGTATTTT. Supplemented by reference TRBV7-6 and TRBJ2-3, the full variable domain reads GAGVSQSPRYKVTKRGQDVALRCDPISGHVSLYWYRQALGQGPEFLTYFNYEAQQDKSGLPNDRFSAERPEGSISTLTIQRTEQRDSAMYRCASSLANPRGGLDTQYFGPGTRLTVL.